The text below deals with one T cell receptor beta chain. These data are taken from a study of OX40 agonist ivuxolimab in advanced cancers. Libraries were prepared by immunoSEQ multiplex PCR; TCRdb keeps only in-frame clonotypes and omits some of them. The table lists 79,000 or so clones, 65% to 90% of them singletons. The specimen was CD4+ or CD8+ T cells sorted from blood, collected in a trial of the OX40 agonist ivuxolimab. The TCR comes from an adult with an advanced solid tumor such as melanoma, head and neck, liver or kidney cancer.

CDR3 in amino acids: CASSVALGGRETQYF. The CDR3 DNA follows: TGTGCCAGCAGCGTAGCTTTGGGGGGCCGAGAGACCCAGTACTTC. V is TRBV9 and J is TRBJ2-5; either TRBD1 or TRBD2 may supply D (6 bases each). The CDR3 spans 15 residues. With 0 bases removed from V and 4 bases from J, the gap between germline ends came to 13 bases. CDR1 SGDLS and CDR2 YYNGEE come from the germline V gene.